A single sample gave rise to the 26 T cell receptor beta chains below, sequenced in a study of T cells in localized non-small cell lung cancer. Measured with immunoSEQ multiplex PCR; TCRdb has only the in-frame clones, and not every one. The repertoire holds about 2,100 clones, with approximately 20% as singletons. The sample here was lung tumor tissue, taken before any cancer treatment. The receptors were sampled from a man between 40 and 69 years old with stage I squamous cell lung carcinoma.

The chain has TRBV5-1 and TRBJ2-7, with 8 nucleotides matching TRBD1. The CDR3 covers 15 residues. The germline V gene has CDR1 SGHRS and CDR2 YFSETQ. V dropped 0 bases and J dropped 2; count of bases not matched to a gene: 4. The CDR3 is CASSLGRTGTYEQYF. The DNA for the CDR3 is TGCGCCAGCAGCTTGGGGAGGACAGGGACCTACGAGCAGTACTTC.

This clone qualifies as medium-sized (0.01 to 0.1%). The genes are TRBV6-8 and TRBJ2-1, with TRBD1 as a possible D gene (5 bases). Germline V gene sequence: CDR1 MNHGY, CDR2 SAAAGT. CDR3 length equals 13 residues. The V and J ends lost 2 bases and 3 bases respectively, with 5 bases between them. CDR3 in DNA: TGTGCCAGCAGTTACGACAGCTACAATGAGCAGTTCTTC. This encodes CASSYDSYNEQFF.

The genes are TRBV6-8 and TRBJ2-7, with D tentatively TRBD1 or TRBD2 (5 bases each). Germline V gene data show CDR1 as MNHGY and CDR2 as SAAAGT. CDR3 length: 14 residues. With 10 bases removed from V and 2 bases from J, the gap between germline ends came to 18 bases. For the CDR3, the DNA is TGTGCCACGATCCGGGACCCAGGACCCTACGAGCAGTACTTC. It is translated as CATIRDPGPYEQYF.

V is TRBV6-8 and J is TRBJ2-1; the match to TRBD2 covers 13 bases. The CDR3 contains 17 residues. Germline V gives CDR1 MNHGY, CDR2 SAAAGT. V trimming: 6 bases; J trimming: 6 bases; junction bases outside the gene matches: 11. CDR3: CASRRTRTSGSLNEQFF. As DNA, the CDR3 is TGTGCCAGCAGACGGACCAGGACTAGCGGGAGTCTCAATGAGCAGTTCTTC.

This clone qualifies as medium-sized. The J gene is TRBJ1-1, the V gene TRBV6-8, with 8 bases identical to TRBD1. V lost 5 bases, J lost 1 base, and 3 bases stayed unmatched. The CDR3 is 14 amino acids. Looked up from germline, CDR1 is MNHGY and CDR2 is SAAAGT. CDR3 DNA: TGTGCCAGCAGTGGCCAGGGGGCGAACACTGAAGCTTTCTTT. It codes for CASSGQGANTEAFF.

In its sample, this clone was seen a few times. This chain links TRBV6-8 with TRBJ2-7; 7 nucleotides match TRBD2. CDR3 length: 14 residues. Germline V CDR1 and CDR2: MNHGY, SAAAGT. V gave up 5 bases and J gave up 6 bases; unmatched junction bases: 10. The CDR3 DNA is TGTGCCAGCAGTCCCGGGGGGTTACCGGGCGAGCAGTACTTC. Translation gives CASSPGGLPGEQYF.

This clone was found a few times. The chain uses TRBV19 and TRBJ2-1, with 11 bases fitting TRBD2. The CDR3 has 15 residues. In germline, CDR1 is LNHDA, CDR2 SQIVND (reference sequence). V was clipped by 1 base and J by 5 bases; unmatched bases: 1. The CDR3 loop reads CASSIGLAGNNEQFF. CDR3 nucleotides: TGTGCCAGTAGTATAGGACTAGCGGGAAACAATGAGCAGTTCTTC.

This clone was seen a few times. DNA of the CDR3: TGTGCCAGCAGGAGAGGGGAGTTGAGCACAGATACGCAGTATTTT. Protein: CASRRGELSTDTQYF. The J gene is TRBJ2-3, the V gene TRBV11-3, with D possibly called TRBD1 or TRBD2 (5 bases each). Germline CDR1 SGHNT, CDR2 YENEEA. The length of the CDR3 is 15 residues. V was clipped by 6 bases and J by 0 bases, with 13 bases between them.

The chain couples TRBV6-8 to TRBJ1-5; 8 nucleotides align to TRBD1. CDR1 is MNHGY, CDR2 SAAAGT, per germline. This CDR3 region has 16 residues. V was pared by 8 bases and J by 0 bases, with 9 bases of the junction left unmatched. CDR3 residues: CASGQTGGYSNQPQHF. The CDR3 nucleotides are TGTGCCAGCGGCCAAACAGGGGGATATAGCAATCAGCCCCAGCATTTT.

This clone was detected only a few times. The chain has TRBV11-3 and TRBJ2-4; 7 bases align to TRBD2. Unmatched junction bases numbered 12, after V lost 8 bases and J lost 8 bases. Looked up from germline, CDR1 is SGHNT and CDR2 is YENEEA. The CDR3 has 14 residues. CDR3 sequence reads: CASGPSGNTDIQYF. CDR3 nucleotide sequence: TGTGCCAGCGGGCCCAGCGGGAATACAGACATTCAGTACTTC.

This chain uses TRBV6-8 with TRBJ2-1; tentative D call: TRBD1 (6 bases). Germline V gene lookup returns CDR1 MNHGY and CDR2 SAAAGT. Trimming took off 5 bases at V and 5 bases at J, with 22 bases between the two ends. The CDR3 length is 17 residues. The CDR3 is CASSGPPRGTTNNEQFF. DNA for the CDR3: TGTGCCAGCAGTGGGCCGCCGAGGGGGACAACTAACAATGAGCAGTTCTTC.

This clone was seen only a few times. This chain connects TRBV11-3 to TRBJ2-7; a possible D gene is TRBD1 (6 bases). CDR1 is SGHNT, CDR2 YENEEA, per germline. The CDR3 totals 14 residues. V gave up 5 bases and J gave up 1 base, with 12 bases separating them. CDR3 nucleotides: TGTGCCAGCAGCCTCGGACAGAGTTCCTACGAGCAGTACTTC. Protein product: CASSLGQSSYEQYF.

By frequency in the sample, this clone is medium-sized. The rearrangement uses TRBV11-3 and TRBJ2-1, with 9 positions matching TRBD2. This CDR3 contains 15 residues. With 5 bases clipped from V and 7 bases from J, the junction kept 9 bases outside the gene matches. From germline, CDR1 is SGHNT and CDR2 YENEEA. The CDR3 DNA is TGTGCCAGCAGCATAAGTGGCGGGAGGGGGAATGAGCAGTTCTTC. It yields the protein CASSISGGRGNEQFF.

This clone was found a few times. The CDR3 loop reads CASSQGRWATGRETQYF. The CDR3 region has the DNA TGTGCCAGCAGCCAAGGAAGATGGGCGACAGGGAGGGAGACCCAGTACTTC. This chain connects TRBV11-3 to TRBJ2-5, with D possibly matching TRBD1 (7 bases). Looked up from germline, CDR1 is SGHNT and CDR2 is YENEEA. The length of the CDR3 is 17 residues. The V end lost 5 bases, the J end lost 5 bases, and 24 bases lay between the germline ends.

This clone was seen a few times. This rearrangement joins TRBV9 to TRBJ2-5; either TRBD1 or TRBD2 may fit D (5 bases each). The germline gives CDR1 SGDLS, CDR2 YYNGEE. The CDR3 extends over 16 amino acids. Trimming removed 1 base from V and 4 bases from J, with 17 bases in between. In DNA form, the CDR3 reads TGTGCCAGCAGCGTAAGAACAGGATCCGGAGGAGAGACCCAGTACTTC. Its translation: CASSVRTGSGGETQYF.

This clone showed up just a few times. V and J are TRBV28 and TRBJ2-3; D might be TRBD1 or TRBD2, each matching 5 bases. This CDR3 region has 14 residues. In germline, CDR1 is MDHEN, CDR2 SYDVKM. Trimming left V 4 bases short and J 3 bases short, with 11 bases between. The CDR3 nucleotides read TGTGCCAGCAGTTCGGGACGGAGAACAGATACGCAGTATTTT. Protein sequence: CASSSGRRTDTQYF. The full variable domain, completed using reference TRBV28 and TRBJ2-3, is DVKVTQSSRYLVKRTGEKVFLECVQDMDHENMFWYRQDPGLGLRLIYFSYDVKMKEKGDIPEGYSVSREKKERFSLILESASTNQTSMYLCASSSGRRTDTQYFGPGTRLTVL.

This clone has a handful of counts. The V call is TRBV11-3, the J call TRBJ2-5; a possible D gene is TRBD1 (5 bases). Between the trimmed V and J ends, which lost 0 bases and 1 base, there was a span of 9 bases. Germline lookup yields CDR1 SGHNT and CDR2 YENEEA. This CDR3 has 15 residues. CDR3 coding DNA: TGTGCCAGCAGCTTAGATACAGGCCCCCAAGAGACCCAGTACTTC. This gives the protein CASSLDTGPQETQYF.

This clone is medium-sized. V gene TRBV6-8 combines with J gene TRBJ2-1; TRBD1 agrees at 7 bases. The trim removed 4 bases at V and 8 bases at J, leaving 5 bases unmatched. The germline CDR1 and CDR2 sequences are MNHGY and SAAAGT. The CDR3 totals 13 residues. The CDR3: CASSSTGWHEQFF. DNA for the CDR3: TGTGCCAGCAGTTCGACAGGGTGGCATGAGCAGTTCTTC.

Only a few counts were recorded for this clone. This chain uses TRBV28 with TRBJ2-7; 8 nucleotides line up with TRBD2. CDR1 and CDR2 from the germline V gene are MDHEN and SYDVKM. J lost 0 bases, V lost 5 bases, and 0 bases had no gene match. The CDR3 has 13 amino acids. The chain's CDR3 is CASSSGSSYEQYF. DNA of the CDR3: TGTGCCAGCAGTAGCGGGAGCTCCTACGAGCAGTACTTC.

The V call is TRBV18, the J call TRBJ2-5; 8 bases fit TRBD1. The CDR3 has 14 amino acids. The V gene end was trimmed by 3 bases and the J gene end by 2 bases; junction bases not matched to a gene: 2. Germline CDR1 is KGHSH and CDR2 is LQKENI. In DNA, the CDR3 is TGTGCCAGCTCACCGGGACAGGCGCAAGAGACCCAGTACTTC. This encodes CASSPGQAQETQYF.

The chain couples TRBV6-8 to TRBJ2-7, with D maybe TRBD2 (6 bases). Germline CDR1 reads MNHGY; CDR2 reads SAAAGT. The CDR3 loop spans 13 amino acids. Trimming took 0 bases from V and 5 from J, leaving 8 bases between them. The CDR3 sequence is CASSYSEGHEQYF. The DNA of the CDR3 is TGTGCCAGCAGTTACTCGGAGGGACACGAGCAGTACTTC.

In its sample, this clone is large. The chain joins TRBV19 to TRBJ1-3; TRBD1 matches 10 bases. The CDR3 totals 16 residues. V trimming: 5 bases; J trimming: 3 bases; junction bases outside the gene matches: 7. CDR1 LNHDA and CDR2 SQIVND come from the germline V gene (reference sequence). The CDR3 nucleotides read TGTGCCAGTAGTCATCCGGGACAGGGGAGTGGAAACACCATATATTTT. It translates to CASSHPGQGSGNTIYF.

This chain uses TRBV29-1 with TRBJ2-1; TRBD1 agrees at 9 bases. Germline trimming cut 3 bases from V and 8 bases from J; bases unmatched to any gene: 11. There are 15 residues in the CDR3. Per the germline V gene, CDR1 is SQVTM and CDR2 is ANQGSEA. In DNA, the CDR3 is TGCAGCGTTGACGGAATGGGACAGGGTCTTGATGAGCAGTTCTTC. This gives the protein CSVDGMGQGLDEQFF.

This clone is labeled medium-sized. The rearrangement joins TRBV11-3 to TRBJ1-3, with D maybe TRBD1 (5 bases). The CDR3 covers 15 residues. V was cut by 5 bases and J by 0 bases, with 11 bases left in between. Per germline, CDR1 SGHNT and CDR2 YENEEA. The CDR3 region is CASSPGRHSGNTIYF. The DNA of the CDR3 is TGTGCCAGCAGCCCAGGGCGCCACTCTGGAAACACCATATATTTT.

This clone is deemed medium-sized (0.01 to 0.1%). This rearrangement joins TRBV11-3 to TRBJ2-2, with 9 bases identical to TRBD1. The CDR3 totals 16 residues. The V segment lost 3 bases and the J segment 3 bases; nucleotides outside the gene matches: 5. Germline V gene sequence: CDR1 SGHNT, CDR2 YENEEA. CDR3 in amino acids: CASSFTGGAYTGELFF. CDR3 sequence (DNA): TGTGCCAGCAGCTTTACAGGGGGCGCATACACCGGGGAGCTGTTTTTT. Combining the CDR3 with reference TRBV11-3 and TRBJ2-2 gives the whole variable domain EAGVVQSPRYKIIEKKQPVAFWCNPISGHNTLYWYLQNLGQGPELLIRYENEEAVDDSQLPKDRFSAERLKGVDSTLKIQPAELGDSAVYLCASSFTGGAYTGELFFGEGSRLTVL.

In this sample, this clone is large (0.1 to 1%). The gene calls are TRBV28 and TRBJ2-1; either TRBD1 or TRBD2 may supply D (5 bases each). The CDR3 is 14 amino acids. Trimming shortened V by 7 bases and J by 2 bases, and 12 bases separated the two germline ends. Per germline, CDR1 MDHEN and CDR2 SYDVKM. The CDR3 spells CASTWGIPYNEQFF. The CDR3 DNA sequence: TGTGCCAGCACTTGGGGGATTCCCTACAATGAGCAGTTCTTC.